The next 3 T cell receptor beta chains were all read from a single sample in a study of T-cell memory formation after mild COVID-19. MiXCR, applied by TCRdb to the 5' RACE reads, yields one record per CDR3 protein. Among approximately 350,000 distinct CDR3 sequences listed, 13% to 15% were seen once. Sequencing was performed on PBMCs or a T cell subset sorted from them (not recorded which). Receptor source: a young man who had mild COVID-19 (a few samples of this study predate the infection). Cell type and time point are not known.

This clonotype was seen only a few times. The V and J genes are TRBV12-3 or TRBV12-4 and TRBJ2-3, with 8 positions matching TRBD2. The CDR3 extends over 17 amino acids. J gave up 0 bases and V 5 bases, and 10 bases lay outside the gene matches. CDR3 nucleotides: TGTGCCAGCAGTCATGGCCTGGCTAGCGGGAGCACAGATACGCAGTATTTT. Translating gives CASSHGLASGSTDTQYF.

Ten or more counts support this clonotype. The DNA of the CDR3 is TGTGCCAGCAGTTCCGTCCAGGGGGCGGGTGAGCAGTTCTTC. Translated, it gives CASSSVQGAGEQFF. The V gene is TRBV28, the J gene TRBJ2-1, with 8 bases aligning to TRBD1. Germline lookup yields CDR1 MDHEN and CDR2 SYDVKM. After removal of 4 bases from V and 9 bases from J, the junction contained 8 bases not matched to a gene. CDR3 length: 14 residues.

CDR3 bases: TGTGCCATCAGTGAGTCGGGCAGCGGCTCCTATAATTCACCCCTCCACTTT. As protein: CAISESGSGSYNSPLHF. This sequence joins TRBV10-3 and TRBJ1-6; no firm D call. The V end lost 0 bases, the J end lost 0 bases, and 9 bases lay between the germline ends. CDR1 is ENHRY, CDR2 SYGVKD, per germline. There are 17 residues in the CDR3.